Each of the 22 T cell receptor beta chains below was sequenced from the same sample in a study of shared clonotypes between healthy human individuals. Using immunoSEQ multiplex PCR, the repertoire was profiled, and TCRdb retains in-frame clones only, with some absent. The table lists 230,000 or so clones, approximately 65% of them singletons. The sequenced sample was memory CD4+ T cells sorted from blood. The subset was: CD45RA-negative fraction. The receptors stem from a man aged 25 to 40 in good health.

This clone was detected only a few times. The V and J genes are TRBV7-9 and TRBJ2-7; no clear D gene. The CDR3 contains 14 residues. Germline V CDR1 and CDR2: SEHNR, FQNEAQ (reference sequence). Trimming shortened V by 3 bases and J by 4 bases, and 13 bases separated the two germline ends. The CDR3 bases are TGTGCCAGCAGCTTCCAGCGCCCACCTTACGAGCAGTACTTC. This encodes CASSFQRPPYEQYF.

This clone was recorded once. A read error may explain this, as a much larger clone is one base away. This sequence joins TRBV9 and TRBJ2-3; the D is unclear. V was shortened by 0 bases and J by 6 bases, with 5 bases between the two germline ends. Germline CDR1 is SGDLS and CDR2 is YYNGEE. The CDR3 runs to 12 residues. The CDR3 is CASSVGPDTQYF. The CDR3 DNA sequence: TGTGCCAGCAGCGTAGGCCCGGATACGCAGTATTTT.

This clone has a count of ten or more. The chain carries TRBV18 and TRBJ2-3, with D tentatively TRBD2 (5 bases). The CDR3 length is 12 residues. Germline CDR1 is KGHSH and CDR2 is LQKENI. The V end lost 8 bases, the J end lost 3 bases, and 9 bases lay between the germline ends. CDR3 loop: CASKTRTDTQYF. The CDR3 bases are TGTGCCAGCAAAACTAGAACAGATACGCAGTATTTT.

This clone was observed once. The CDR3 is CAWSVGGREQYF. The CDR3 DNA follows: TGTGCCTGGAGTGTTGGAGGTCGGGAGCAGTACTTC. This chain links TRBV30 with TRBJ2-7, with a tentative D call TRBD2 (5 bases). Germline loops: CDR1 GTSNPN, CDR2 SVGIG (reference sequence). Trimming left V 0 bases short and J 7 bases short, with 10 bases between. There are 12 residues in the CDR3.

This clone was seen a few times. This chain links TRBV18 with TRBJ1-2; the D gene is possibly TRBD1 (5 bases). This CDR3 is 13 amino acids long. V was pared by 4 bases and J by 4 bases, with 10 bases between. The germline V gene has CDR1 KGHSH and CDR2 LQKENI. CDR3 sequence (DNA): TGTGCCAGCTCACGTGGGACTGTCTATGGCTACACCTTC. Translated: CASSRGTVYGYTF.

This clone was detected only a few times. CDR3: CASSRGTDTQYF. The CDR3 DNA sequence: TGCGCCAGCAGCCGGGGCACAGATACGCAGTATTTT. The chain joins TRBV5-1 to TRBJ2-3; no firm D call. V was cut by 4 bases and J by 1 base, with 4 bases left in between. The CDR3 runs to 12 residues. Germline assignment: CDR1 SGHRS and CDR2 YFSETQ.

The rearrangement joins TRBV5-4 to TRBJ2-4, with 8 bases fitting TRBD1. Per the germline V gene, CDR1 is SGHNT and CDR2 is YYREEE (reference sequence). With V trimmed by 4 bases and J by 6 bases, 3 bases remained unmatched. The CDR3 totals 13 residues. CDR3 in DNA: TGTGCCAGCAGCCGGACAGGGACAAACATTCAGTACTTC. Its protein is CASSRTGTNIQYF. Full variable domain (rest looked up from reference TRBV5-4 and TRBJ2-4): ETGVTQSPTHLIKTRGQQVTLRCSSQSGHNTVSWYQQALGQGPQFIFQYYREEENGRGNFPPRFSGLQFPNYSSELNVNALELDDSALYLCASSRTGTNIQYFGAGTRLSVL.

V and J are TRBV28 and TRBJ2-7; TRBD2 aligns across 12 bases. The germline CDR1 and CDR2 sequences are MDHEN and SYDVKM. This CDR3 has 15 residues. With V trimmed by 3 bases and J by 4 bases, 4 bases remained unmatched. CDR3 sequence reads: CASSLTSGGAYEQYF. CDR3 in DNA: TGTGCCAGCAGTTTGACTAGCGGGGGAGCATACGAGCAGTACTTC.

This clone came up a few times. V gene TRBV5-1 combines with J gene TRBJ1-2; no definite D call. The CDR3 covers 13 residues. Trimming took 3 bases from V and 9 from J, leaving 15 bases between them. Per the germline V gene, CDR1 is SGHRS and CDR2 is YFSETQ. The CDR3 protein is CASSSSTGGRYTF. The CDR3 bases are TGCGCCAGCAGCTCCTCAACCGGCGGACGCTACACCTTC.

The J gene is TRBJ2-7, the V gene TRBV5-6; TRBD2 aligns across 8 bases. Germline lookup yields CDR1 SGHDT and CDR2 YYEEEE. The V segment lost 0 bases and the J segment 3 bases; nucleotides outside the gene matches: 8. CDR3 length: 16 amino acids. The CDR3 sequence: CASSLGGAGGGYEQYF. CDR3 coding DNA: TGTGCCAGCAGCTTGGGCGGGGCGGGAGGAGGCTACGAGCAGTACTTC.

The chain joins TRBV7-6 to TRBJ2-7; 10 nucleotides match TRBD1. This CDR3 has 17 amino acids. The ends lost 1 base at V and 5 bases at J; junction bases unmatched: 11. The germline CDR1 and CDR2 sequences are SGHVS and FNYEAQ. In nucleotides, the CDR3 is TGTGCCAGCAGCTTAGGACAGGGGGCAAACTCGTTGCACGAGCAGTACTTC. This gives the protein CASSLGQGANSLHEQYF.

This clone has a single count. The chain has TRBV5-1 and TRBJ2-3; 12 bases are a match to TRBD2. J was trimmed by 3 bases and V by 4 bases; bases with no gene match: 12. The CDR3 covers 18 residues. Germline V gene sequence: CDR1 SGHRS, CDR2 YFSETQ. The CDR3 bases are TGCGCCAGCAGCCGCAAGACTAGCGGGAGATCTCTTACAGATACGCAGTATTTT. It codes for CASSRKTSGRSLTDTQYF.

This clone was detected a few times. Just one base apart from a much larger clone, this may be a read error. The rearrangement joins TRBV11-2 to TRBJ1-1; no definite D call. The germline V and J ends were trimmed by 3 bases and 1 base, with 3 bases remaining between them. Germline lookup yields CDR1 SGHAT and CDR2 FQNNGV. The CDR3 extends over 12 amino acids. The CDR3 DNA reads TGTGCCAGCAGCTTTGGGAACACTGAAGCTTTCTTT. Its protein product is CASSFGNTEAFF.

This chain joins TRBV28 and TRBJ2-7; perhaps D is TRBD1 or TRBD2 (5 bases each). Between the trimmed V and J ends, which lost 7 bases and 3 bases, there was a span of 13 bases. The CDR3 runs 13 residues. Germline V gene sequence: CDR1 MDHEN, CDR2 SYDVKM. The DNA of the CDR3 is TGTGCCAGCAACTGGGACGGAGACTACGAGCAGTACTTC. It is translated as CASNWDGDYEQYF.

The genes are TRBV7-8 and TRBJ2-7; 11 bases match TRBD2. The trim removed 0 bases at V and 5 bases at J, leaving 12 bases unmatched. There are 18 residues in the CDR3. CDR1 is SGHVS and CDR2 is FQNEAQ in the germline V gene. CDR3 coding DNA: TGTGCCAGCAGCTTAGCGAGACAAACTAGCGGGAGAATCCACGAGCAGTACTTC. Translated, it gives CASSLARQTSGRIHEQYF. Full variable domain (remainder filled in from reference TRBV7-8 and TRBJ2-7): GAGVSQSPRYKVAKRGQDVALRCDPISGHVSLFWYQQALGQGPEFLTYFQNEAQLDKSGLPSDRFFAERPEGSVSTLKIQRTQQEDSAVYLCASSLARQTSGRIHEQYFGPGTRLTVT.

The rearrangement links TRBV11-2 to TRBJ1-5, with D uncertain. The CDR3 is 14 amino acids. Germline values: CDR1 SGHAT, CDR2 FQNNGV. The V end was cut by 3 bases, the J end by 2 bases, with 8 bases between. The CDR3 DNA reads TGTGCCAGCAGCTTGGAGGCGGGCAATCAGCCCCAGCATTTT. Its translation is CASSLEAGNQPQHF.

This clone was counted only a few times. J is TRBJ2-3 and V is TRBV27; possibly TRBD2 for D (6 bases). The CDR3 contains 13 residues. Between the trimmed V and J ends, which lost 4 bases and 4 bases, there was a span of 9 bases. The germline V gene has CDR1 MNHEY and CDR2 SMNVEV (reference sequence). The CDR3 nucleotides read TGTGCCAGCAGTTCCCGACTAGCAGATACGCAGTATTTT. This encodes CASSSRLADTQYF.

The chain is built from TRBV7-9 and TRBJ2-1, with D perhaps TRBD2 (6 bases). This CDR3 has 14 residues. Trimming removed 1 base from V and 14 bases from J, with 18 bases in between. The germline CDR1 and CDR2 sequences are SEHNR and FQNEAQ (reference sequence). The CDR3 is CASSLGPPKRREFF. The CDR3 DNA is TGTGCCAGCAGCTTAGGTCCTCCGAAACGGAGGGAGTTCTTC. Based on the CDR3 plus reference TRBV7-9 and TRBJ2-1, the full variable domain is DTGVSQNPRHKITKRGQNVTFRCDPISEHNRLYWYRQTLGQGPEFLTYFQNEAQLEKSRLLSDRFSAERPKGSFSTLEIQRTEQGDSAMYLCASSLGPPKRREFFGPGTRLTVL.

This clone has a single count. The V and J genes are TRBV7-8 and TRBJ2-1; 7 bases are shared with TRBD1. The V gene's germline CDR1 is SGHVS and CDR2 FQNEAQ. The CDR3 has 12 residues. The V and J ends lost 1 base and 13 bases, in that order; junction bases with no gene match: 4. CDR3 DNA: TGTGCCAGCAGCTTAGGGGGGACAGCACAGTTCTTC. Amino acid sequence: CASSLGGTAQFF.

V and J are TRBV11-3 and TRBJ2-1, with D possibly being TRBD2 (7 bases). V was trimmed by 1 base and J by 8 bases, leaving 15 bases between them. Per germline, CDR1 SGHNT and CDR2 YENEEA. This CDR3 is 15 amino acids long. The DNA of the CDR3 is TGTGCCAGCAGCTTAGGAGCAGGGGCGGGAGATGAGCAGTTCTTC. Translating gives CASSLGAGAGDEQFF.

The chain employs TRBV29-1 and TRBJ2-4; 7 positions match TRBD2. CDR1 SQVTM and CDR2 ANQGSEA come from the germline V gene. The V segment lost 3 bases and the J segment 1 base; nucleotides outside the gene matches: 6. The CDR3 consists of 15 residues. The CDR3 DNA reads TGCAGCGTTGAGCCAGCGGGGAGGGCCAAAAACATTCAGTACTTC. Its protein is CSVEPAGRAKNIQYF.

This clone was seen a few times. This chain uses TRBV7-2 with TRBJ2-5, with 12 nucleotides matching TRBD2. The trim removed 5 bases at V and 5 bases at J, leaving 6 bases unmatched. CDR1 SGHTA and CDR2 FQGNSA come from the germline V gene. This CDR3 spans 15 amino acids. The CDR3 loop is CASSPLAGGWETQYF. CDR3 nucleotides: TGTGCCAGCAGCCCCCTAGCGGGAGGGTGGGAGACCCAGTACTTC.